The sample holds a few counts of the clone carrying this TCR beta chain. Its cognate antigen is unknown. Per germline, CDR1 LNHNV and CDR2 YYDKDF (reference sequence). The CDR3 sequence is 14 residues long. The trim removed 5 bases at V and 0 bases at J, leaving 1 base unmatched. This sample is drawn from a study of response to subunit inactivated influenza vaccine. Points from the study as a whole: With each seasonal influenza vaccination, the authors suggested, few new T cells are recruited.

TCRdb re-called the RT-PCR reads with MiXCR, one entry per CDR3 protein. The profile shows 530,000 or so distinct CDR3 sequences, around 25% of them singletons. This sample comprised CD4+ T cells sorted from PBMCs, obtained around 5 days after vaccination. This clonotype was obtained from a man aged 45-65 years who received an inactivated influenza vaccine. The chain is built from TRBV15 and TRBJ2-5; 9 bases are a match to TRBD2. This chain's CDR3 is CATSLAGYQETQYF. In DNA, the CDR3 is TGTGCCACCAGCCTAGCGGGGTACCAAGAGACCCAGTACTTC.